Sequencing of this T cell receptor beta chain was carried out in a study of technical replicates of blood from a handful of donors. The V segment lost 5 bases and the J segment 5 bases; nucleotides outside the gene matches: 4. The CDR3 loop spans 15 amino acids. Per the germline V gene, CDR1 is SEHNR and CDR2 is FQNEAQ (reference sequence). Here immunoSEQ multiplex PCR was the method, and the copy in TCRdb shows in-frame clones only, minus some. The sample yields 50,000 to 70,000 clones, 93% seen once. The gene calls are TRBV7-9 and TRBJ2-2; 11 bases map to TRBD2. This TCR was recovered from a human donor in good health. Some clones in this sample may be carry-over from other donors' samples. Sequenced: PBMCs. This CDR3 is CASSGTSGSTGELFF. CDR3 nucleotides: TGTGCCAGCAGCGGGACTAGCGGCTCAACCGGGGAGCTGTTTTTT.